Each of the 4 T cell receptor beta chains below was sequenced from the same sample in a study of Ad26.COV2.S vaccination and SARS-CoV-2 variants. The method was immunoSEQ multiplex PCR; TCRdb's version includes in-frame clones alone and lacks a portion of them. The sample records roughly 350,000 clones, 88% being singletons. The treatment: around 19 received Ad26.COV2.S at low or high dose, single or two shots; several received placebo; per-sample allocation not given. The samples were gathered on day 63 after the first injection of vaccine or placebo. Material: peripheral blood, obtained in a trial of Ad26.COV2.S vaccine versus placebo. The receptors were sampled from a person between 18 and 60 years old who received the Ad26.COV2.S COVID-19 vaccine or a placebo.

This clone appeared a single time. This chain connects TRBV4-2 to TRBJ1-3; D not resolved. Trimming took off 0 bases at V and 4 bases at J, with 7 bases between the two ends. The CDR3 runs 14 residues. Germline V gene sequence: CDR1 LGHNA, CDR2 YNFKEQ. The chain's CDR3 is CASSQDYKGNTIYF. The CDR3 nucleotides are TGTGCCAGCAGCCAAGATTATAAGGGAAACACCATATATTTT.

The CDR3 DNA reads TGTGCCAGCCTGAAGGGAGAAGCCTACAATGAGCAGTTCTTC. This codes for CASLKGEAYNEQFF. The chain employs TRBV28 and TRBJ2-1; tentative D call: TRBD2 (5 bases). Trimming took off 8 bases at V and 2 bases at J, with 13 bases between the two ends. The CDR3 loop spans 14 amino acids. CDR1 is MDHEN and CDR2 is SYDVKM in the germline V gene.

This clone was detected only once. The rearrangement uses TRBV27 and TRBJ1-2, with TRBD1 identical over 7 bases. Looked up from germline, CDR1 is MNHEY and CDR2 is SMNVEV (reference sequence). Germline trimming cut 6 bases from V and 4 bases from J; bases unmatched to any gene: 8. The CDR3 loop spans 14 amino acids. In DNA form, the CDR3 reads TGTGCCAGCAGAATGACGGACAGGTTCTATGGCTACACCTTC. Protein product: CASRMTDRFYGYTF.

The chain is built from TRBV7-9 and TRBJ1-1, with D hard to call. The germline CDR1 and CDR2 sequences are SEHNR and FQNEAQ (reference sequence). The CDR3 has 12 amino acids. V lost 6 bases, J lost 5 bases, and 10 bases lay in between. CDR3 DNA sequence: TGTGCCAGCAGTTGGGGAGGGACTGAAGCTTTCTTT. It translates to CASSWGGTEAFF. The full variable domain, rest sourced from reference TRBV7-9 and TRBJ1-1, is DTGVSQNPRHKITKRGQNVTFRCDPISEHNRLYWYRQTLGQGPEFLTYFQNEAQLEKSRLLSDRFSAERPKGSFSTLEIQRTEQGDSAMYLCASSWGGTEAFFGQGTRLTVV.